This T cell receptor beta chain was recorded in a study of blood T cell repertoires in COVID-19. The table came from immunoSEQ multiplex PCR; TCRdb's copy has only in-frame clones and leaves some out. The sample yields around 150,000 clones, over 75% seen once. Trimming pared 6 bases from V and 3 bases from J, leaving 12 bases between. The germline gives CDR1 LNHDA, CDR2 SQIVND (reference sequence). The CDR3 totals 13 residues. The chain couples TRBV19 to TRBJ2-7; perhaps TRBD2 as D (5 bases). The sequenced material came from PBMCs or T cells enriched from blood (not recorded which). This TCR derives from a man aged 45 to 65 who had recovered from COVID-19. This CDR3 reads CASSPDGVYEQYF. CDR3 nucleotides: TGTGCCAGTAGCCCAGACGGGGTCTACGAGCAGTACTTC.